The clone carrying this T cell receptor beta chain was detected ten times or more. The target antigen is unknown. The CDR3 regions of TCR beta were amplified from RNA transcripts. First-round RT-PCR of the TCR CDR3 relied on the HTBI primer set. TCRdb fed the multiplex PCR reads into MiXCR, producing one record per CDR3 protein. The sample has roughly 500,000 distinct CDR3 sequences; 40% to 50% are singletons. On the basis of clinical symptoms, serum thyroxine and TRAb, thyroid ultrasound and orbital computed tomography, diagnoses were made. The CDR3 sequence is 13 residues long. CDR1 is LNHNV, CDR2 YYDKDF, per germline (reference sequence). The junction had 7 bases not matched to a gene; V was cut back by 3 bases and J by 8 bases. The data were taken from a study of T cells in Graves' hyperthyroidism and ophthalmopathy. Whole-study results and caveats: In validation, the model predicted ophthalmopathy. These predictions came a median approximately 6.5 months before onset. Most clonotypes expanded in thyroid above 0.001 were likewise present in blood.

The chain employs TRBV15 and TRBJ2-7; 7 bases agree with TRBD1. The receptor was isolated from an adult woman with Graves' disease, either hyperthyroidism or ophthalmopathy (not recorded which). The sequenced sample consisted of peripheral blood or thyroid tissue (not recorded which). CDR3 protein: CATSSAGTVKQYF. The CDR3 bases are TGTGCCACCAGCAGTGCCGGGACAGTAAAGCAGTACTTC.